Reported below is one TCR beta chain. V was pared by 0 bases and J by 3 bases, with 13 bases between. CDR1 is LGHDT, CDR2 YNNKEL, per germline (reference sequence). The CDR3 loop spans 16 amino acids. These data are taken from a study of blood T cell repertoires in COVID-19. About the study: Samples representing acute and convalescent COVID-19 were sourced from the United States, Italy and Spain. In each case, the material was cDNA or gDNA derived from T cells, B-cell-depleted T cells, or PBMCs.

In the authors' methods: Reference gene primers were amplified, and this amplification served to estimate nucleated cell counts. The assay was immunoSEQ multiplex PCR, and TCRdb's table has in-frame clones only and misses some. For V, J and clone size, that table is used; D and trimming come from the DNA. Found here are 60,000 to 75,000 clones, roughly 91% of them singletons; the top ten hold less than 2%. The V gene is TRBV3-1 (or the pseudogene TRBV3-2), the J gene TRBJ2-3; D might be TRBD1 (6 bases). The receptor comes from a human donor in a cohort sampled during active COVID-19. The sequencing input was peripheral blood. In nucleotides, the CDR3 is TGTGCCAGCAGCCAAGATGGGTCGCAGGGGACAGATACGCAGTATTTT. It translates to CASSQDGSQGTDTQYF.